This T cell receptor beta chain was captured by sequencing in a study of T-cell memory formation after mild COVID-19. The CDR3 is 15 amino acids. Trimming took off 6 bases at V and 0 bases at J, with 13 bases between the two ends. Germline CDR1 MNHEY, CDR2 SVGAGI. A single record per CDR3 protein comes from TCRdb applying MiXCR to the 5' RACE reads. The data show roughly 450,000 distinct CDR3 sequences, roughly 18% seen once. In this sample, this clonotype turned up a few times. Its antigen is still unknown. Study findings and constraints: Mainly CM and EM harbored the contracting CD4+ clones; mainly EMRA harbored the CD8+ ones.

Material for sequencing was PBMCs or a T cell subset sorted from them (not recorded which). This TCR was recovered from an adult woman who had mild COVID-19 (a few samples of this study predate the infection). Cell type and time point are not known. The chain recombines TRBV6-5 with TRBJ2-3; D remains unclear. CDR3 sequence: CASRMGLPSTDTQYF. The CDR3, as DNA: TGTGCCAGCAGGATGGGCTTACCTAGCACAGATACGCAGTATTTT.